This T cell receptor beta chain is drawn from a study of blood T cell repertoires in COVID-19. Whole-study context: Samples came from the United States, Italy and Spain, spanning acute and convalescent COVID-19.

This CDR3 has 14 residues. Germline V gene data show CDR1 as MNHEY and CDR2 as SMNVEV (reference sequence). V was pared by 3 bases and J by 7 bases, with 16 bases between. In the original workflow: For nucleated cells, counts were estimated from reference gene primer amplification. Profiled with immunoSEQ multiplex PCR; TCRdb holds only in-frame clones, not every one. Clonal size and the V and J genes are those of that table, whereas D and trimming came from the DNA. The sample consists of over 150,000 clones, 75% to 90% of them appearing once. The sequenced material came from peripheral blood. The chain links TRBV27 to TRBJ2-7; D may be TRBD2 (6 bases). This TCR was recovered from a woman aged 55 to 70 with acute or convalescent COVID-19. CDR3 region: CASSLGGTRGEQYF. CDR3 DNA: TGTGCCAGCAGTTTGGGCGGGACCCGGGGGGAGCAGTACTTC.